Detailed here is one T cell receptor beta chain. The data are from a study of T cell changes during pregnancy in multiple sclerosis. Generated by immunoSEQ multiplex PCR, the TCRdb table keeps only in-frame clones and is missing some. The sample yields approximately 93,000 clones, approximately 90% seen once. V was trimmed by 2 bases and J by 9 bases, leaving 6 bases between them. Germline V gene data show CDR1 as SGHRS and CDR2 as YFSETQ. The CDR3 is made up of 11 amino acids. The starting material was peripheral blood, obtained in the first trimester of pregnancy. This receptor was identified in a female donor in good health, enrolled as a control in a pregnancy study. The V call is TRBV5-1, the J call TRBJ2-1, with D unresolved. This CDR3 is CASSLQSEQFF. CDR3 in DNA: TGCGCCAGCAGCTTACAGAGTGAGCAGTTCTTC. The whole variable domain, remainder taken from reference TRBV5-1 and TRBJ2-1, is KAGVTQTPRYLIKTRGQQVTLSCSPISGHRSVSWYQQTPGQGLQFLFEYFSETQRNKGNFPGRFSGRQFSNSRSEMNVSTLELGDSALYLCASSLQSEQFFGPGTRLTVL.